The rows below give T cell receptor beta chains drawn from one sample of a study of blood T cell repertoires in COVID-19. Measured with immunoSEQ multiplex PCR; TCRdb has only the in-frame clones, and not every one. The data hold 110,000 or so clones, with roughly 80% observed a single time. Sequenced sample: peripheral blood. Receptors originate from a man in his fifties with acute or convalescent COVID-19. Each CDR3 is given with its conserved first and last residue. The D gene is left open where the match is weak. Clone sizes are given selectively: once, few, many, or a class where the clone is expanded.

CASSQNRGGNIQYF	TGTGCCAGCAGCCAAAACAGGGGCGGTAACATTCAGTACTTC	14	NA	TRBD1	TRBJ2-4	TRBV9
CASSILRQGANTEAFF	TGTGCCAGTAGTATCCTGAGACAGGGGGCTAACACTGAAGCTTTCTTT	16	NA	TRBD1	TRBJ1-1	TRBV19
CASSQGQGYGYTF	TGCGCCAGCAGCCAGGGACAGGGCTATGGCTACACCTTC	13	NA	TRBD1	TRBJ1-2	TRBV5-1
CASSPTANYGYTF	TGTGCCAGCAGTCCTACAGCTAACTATGGCTACACCTTC	13	once	NA	TRBJ1-2	TRBV28
CSVAAGGWKTQYF	TGCAGCGTTGCAGCGGGAGGTTGGAAGACCCAGTACTTC	13	NA	TRBD2	TRBJ2-5	TRBV29-1
CASSLTAEGRYNEQFF	TGTGCCAGCAGTTTGACGGCGGAGGGCCGCTACAATGAGCAGTTCTTC	16	NA	NA	TRBJ2-1	TRBV28
CASSLSDRRPGNTIYF	TGTGCCAGCAGCCTCTCCGACAGGCGCCCTGGAAACACCATATATTTT	16	NA	NA	TRBJ1-3	TRBV3-1/TRBV3-2
CASSESGGSYNEQFF	TGCGCCAGCAGTGAGTCGGGGGGATCCTACAATGAGCAGTTCTTC	15	once	NA	TRBJ2-1	TRBV10-1
CASSPLSLQGAMAKNIQYF	TGTGCCAGCAGCCCTTTATCCCTACAGGGGGCGATGGCCAAAAACATTCAGTACTTC	19	NA	TRBD1	TRBJ2-4	TRBV3-1/TRBV3-2
CASSETGLPYEQYF	TGTGCCAGCAGCGAGACAGGGCTTCCCTACGAGCAGTACTTC	14	once	TRBD1	TRBJ2-7	TRBV7-8
CASSLVGDRITDTQYF	TGCGCCAGCAGCTTGGTTGGAGACAGAATCACAGATACGCAGTATTTT	16	NA	NA	TRBJ2-3	TRBV5-1
CASSPDRFYGYTF	TGTGCCAGCAGTCCCGACAGATTTTATGGCTACACCTTC	13	NA	NA	TRBJ1-2	TRBV27
CASSTQGDNYGYTF	TGTGCCAGCAGCACCCAGGGGGACAACTATGGCTACACCTTC	14	NA	TRBD1	TRBJ1-2	TRBV27
CASSSTGGHSPLHF	TGTGCCAGTAGTTCGACAGGGGGCCATTCACCCCTCCACTTT	14	few	TRBD1	TRBJ1-6	TRBV19
CASSSRGRSYEQYF	TGTGCCAGCAGTAGCAGGGGAAGGTCCTACGAGCAGTACTTC	14	few	NA	TRBJ2-7	TRBV28
CTGGLYNEQFF	TGCACAGGGGGCCTCTACAATGAGCAGTTCTTC	11	NA	TRBD1	TRBJ2-1	TRBV29-1
CASSSYQGGDHEAFF	TGTGCCAGCAGCTCCTACCAAGGAGGGGATCATGAAGCTTTCTTT	15	NA	NA	TRBJ1-1	TRBV11-2
CAWSRTGYGYTF	TGTGCCTGGAGTAGGACAGGCTATGGCTACACCTTC	12	NA	TRBD1	TRBJ1-2	TRBV30
CASGTGIKAFF	TGTGCCAGCGGGACAGGGATAAAAGCTTTCTTT	11	few	TRBD1	TRBJ1-1	TRBV14
CASSQDDRVAQPQHF	TGCGCCAGCAGCCAAGATGATCGGGTGGCTCAGCCCCAGCATTTT	15	NA	NA	TRBJ1-5	TRBV4-1
CASSVTGLYEQYF	TGTGCCAGCAGTGTAACAGGGCTCTACGAGCAGTACTTC	13	NA	NA	TRBJ2-7	TRBV6-6
CASSVVRTGDNEQFF	TGTGCCAGCAGTGTAGTCCGGACAGGGGACAATGAGCAGTTCTTC	15	NA	TRBD1	TRBJ2-1	TRBV2
CASSYSGVVTEAFF	TGTGCCAGCAGTTACTCCGGGGTGGTTACTGAAGCTTTCTTT	14	NA	NA	TRBJ1-1	TRBV6-6
CASSQPGQLVEAFF	TGCGCCAGCAGCCAACCTGGACAGCTAGTTGAAGCTTTCTTT	14	NA	NA	TRBJ1-1	TRBV4-1